The 24 T cell receptor beta chains below come from one sample, sequenced in a study of spatial heterogeneity in lung cancer. Stated time point: sample taken at primary tumor resection. TCRdb fed the 5' RACE reads into MiXCR, producing one record per CDR3 protein. The repertoire has 2,500 to 3,500 distinct CDR3 sequences, around 10% of them found once; the top ten carry 25% to 30%. The sample consisted of normal lung tissue next to the tumor, taken at surgery. The receptors were sampled from a male donor with early-stage non-small cell lung cancer.

This clonotype counts as medium-sized (0.01 to 0.1%). The chain has TRBV6-2 or TRBV6-3 and TRBJ2-7; D possibly uses TRBD1 or TRBD2 (5 bases each). CDR1 and CDR2 from the germline V gene are MNHEY and SVGEGT. The CDR3 is 15 residues long. Trimming shortened V by 10 bases and J by 2 bases, and 21 bases separated the two germline ends. The DNA for the CDR3 is TGTGCCACCTCCGTACTTGGTGGGGGAACCTACGAGCAGTACTTC. Translating it yields CATSVLGGGTYEQYF.

The sample holds many counts of this clonotype. The chain carries TRBV7-2 and TRBJ2-5; D possibly uses TRBD1 or TRBD2 (5 bases each). This CDR3 is 16 amino acids long. Trimming pared 5 bases from V and 2 bases from J, leaving 18 bases between. Germline V gives CDR1 SGHTA, CDR2 FQGNSA. The CDR3 here is CASSPRSGTVQETQYF. The CDR3 DNA is TGTGCCAGCAGCCCGCGGTCGGGGACGGTTCAAGAGACCCAGTACTTC.

This clonotype was observed at least ten times. The chain carries TRBV12-3 or TRBV12-4 and TRBJ1-1; a weak D match, TRBD1 (5 bases). Trimming took off 3 bases at V and 0 bases at J, with 8 bases between the two ends. The CDR3 totals 14 residues. CDR3 loop: CASSLGQLNTEAFF. The CDR3 bases are TGTGCCAGCAGTTTGGGGCAGTTGAACACTGAAGCTTTCTTT.

This clonotype was counted only a few times. This sequence joins TRBV7-7 and TRBJ2-2, with D possibly TRBD1 on 5 matching bases. The V gene lost 2 bases and the J gene lost 6 bases, with 10 bases spanning the gap. Per the germline V gene, CDR1 is SSHAT and CDR2 is FNYEAQ (reference sequence). The CDR3 is 14 amino acids. CDR3 coding DNA: TGTGCCAGCAGCTTAATTGGGGCCTCCGGGGAGCTGTTTTTT. It specifies CASSLIGASGELFF.

This clonotype is deemed medium-sized (0.01 to 0.1%). The chain combines TRBV29-1 with TRBJ2-2, with 7 bases that match TRBD2. In germline, CDR1 is SQVTM, CDR2 ANQGSEA. CDR3 size: 14 residues. J gave up 0 bases and V 7 bases, and 5 bases lay outside the gene matches. In DNA form, the CDR3 reads TGCAGCGCGGGGGGACTAACGAACACCGGGGAGCTGTTTTTT. This encodes CSAGGLTNTGELFF.

This clonotype was observed many times. The chain joins TRBV6-1 to TRBJ1-1; no firm D call. Trimming took off 1 base at V and 6 bases at J, with 9 bases between the two ends. CDR3 length equals 13 residues. In germline, CDR1 is MNHNS, CDR2 SASEGT. CDR3 bases: TGTGCCAGCAGTGAAGGGTCGGGCGCTGAAGCTTTCTTT. This sequence encodes CASSEGSGAEAFF.

In this sample, this clonotype is medium-sized. This CDR3 reads CASSYGGRTEAFF. CDR3 bases: TGTGCCAGCAGTTACGGGGGGCGCACTGAAGCTTTCTTT. The chain combines TRBV6-2 or TRBV6-3 with TRBJ1-1, with a possible D match to TRBD1 (6 bases). The CDR3 consists of 13 residues. In germline, CDR1 is MNHEY, CDR2 SVGEGT. V lost 2 bases and J lost 4, with 8 bases in between.

This clonotype is labeled as medium-sized. The junction and the germline gene differ at one end; a read error may be behind it. This chain uses TRBV5-5 with TRBJ2-5; no firm D call. The CDR3 extends over 15 amino acids. Germline values: CDR1 SGHKS, CDR2 YYEKEE (reference sequence). Written as DNA, the CDR3 is TGTGCCAGCACCTTGGAAGGGCACTCACGGGAGACCCAGTACTTC. This encodes CASTLEGHSRETQYF.

This clonotype was detected many times. This chain links TRBV4-2 with TRBJ2-6; no firm D call. V lost 0 bases to trimming and J lost 0 bases, with 12 bases between them. This CDR3 spans 18 amino acids. CDR1 and CDR2 (germline): LGHNA, YNFKEQ. The CDR3: CASSQETARGSGANVLTF. The DNA for the CDR3 is TGTGCCAGCAGCCAAGAAACGGCGAGAGGCTCTGGGGCCAACGTCCTGACTTTC.

In its sample, this clonotype is large. The rearrangement uses TRBV10-3 and TRBJ2-3; D tentatively reads TRBD1 or TRBD2 (5 bases each). V lost 6 bases to trimming and J lost 6 bases, with 13 bases between them. The CDR3 extends over 13 amino acids. Germline V gene sequence: CDR1 ENHRY, CDR2 SYGVKD. In DNA, the CDR3 is TGTGCCATCAGCAGGGCCGGGGCGGATACGCAGTATTTT. Encoded protein: CAISRAGADTQYF.

The rearrangement uses TRBV28 and TRBJ2-1; D remains unclear. V gave up 3 bases and J gave up 1 base, with 13 bases separating them. CDR1 is MDHEN and CDR2 is SYDVKM in the germline V gene. The CDR3 totals 16 residues. The CDR3 DNA sequence: TGTGCCAGCAGTTTTTCCCCCCCGCGTTCCTACAATGAGCAGTTCTTC. This encodes CASSFSPPRSYNEQFF. Combining the CDR3 with reference TRBV28 and TRBJ2-1 gives the whole variable domain DVKVTQSSRYLVKRTGEKVFLECVQDMDHENMFWYRQDPGLGLRLIYFSYDVKMKEKGDIPEGYSVSREKKERFSLILESASTNQTSMYLCASSFSPPRSYNEQFFGPGTRLTVL.

In its sample, this clonotype ranks as medium-sized (0.01 to 0.1%). The chain recombines TRBV28 with TRBJ1-2; no definite D call. CDR1 is MDHEN and CDR2 is SYDVKM in the germline V gene. The CDR3 is 15 amino acids. Trimming removed 2 bases at V and 6 bases at J, with 16 bases between. The CDR3 spells CASSLVGVDGDGYTF. The CDR3 DNA reads as TGTGCCAGCAGTTTAGTTGGAGTGGATGGGGATGGCTACACCTTC.

This clonotype was detected ten times or more. V and J are TRBV28 and TRBJ2-1, with D perhaps TRBD1 or TRBD2 (6 bases each). The CDR3 has 15 residues. Trimming cost V 5 bases and J 6 bases, with 17 bases left between them. CDR1 MDHEN and CDR2 SYDVKM come from the germline V gene. The CDR3 reads CASSREGGVSNEQFF. In nucleotides, the CDR3 is TGTGCCAGCAGTCGCGAGGGGGGAGTTAGCAATGAGCAGTTCTTC. Full variable domain (missing parts from reference TRBV28 and TRBJ2-1): DVKVTQSSRYLVKRTGEKVFLECVQDMDHENMFWYRQDPGLGLRLIYFSYDVKMKEKGDIPEGYSVSREKKERFSLILESASTNQTSMYLCASSREGGVSNEQFFGPGTRLTVL.

The chain uses TRBV5-1 and TRBJ2-7; 8 bases fit TRBD2. The trim removed 1 base at V and 6 bases at J, leaving 9 bases unmatched. Germline CDR1 is SGHRS and CDR2 is YFSETQ. This CDR3 has 15 amino acids. Here the CDR3 DNA reads TGCGCCAGCAGCTTGACCGGGACTAGTACTGTCGAGCAGTACTTC. Amino acid sequence: CASSLTGTSTVEQYF.

This clonotype is medium-sized (0.01 to 0.1%) by share. CDR3 sequence: CASTLAGAGGEQFF. CDR3 coding DNA: TGTGCCAGCACCTTAGCGGGAGCGGGCGGTGAGCAGTTCTTC. The chain carries TRBV6-2 or TRBV6-3 and TRBJ2-1, with TRBD2 matching over 9 bases. The CDR3 covers 14 residues. The V gene's germline CDR1 is MNHEY and CDR2 SVGEGT. After removal of 7 bases from V and 9 bases from J, the junction contained 10 bases not matched to a gene.

In its sample, this clonotype is medium-sized (0.01 to 0.1%). The V call is TRBV5-1, the J call TRBJ1-2; D ambiguous. The V gene lost 9 bases and the J gene lost 1 base, with 13 bases spanning the gap. Germline loops: CDR1 SGHRS, CDR2 YFSETQ. The CDR3 loop spans 13 amino acids. CDR3 bases: TGCGCCATCGAAGCGACGGATAACTATGGCTACACCTTC. Translated, it gives CAIEATDNYGYTF.

This clonotype has at least ten counts. The rearrangement uses TRBV19 and TRBJ1-2; tentatively, D is TRBD1 (6 bases). The V end lost 6 bases, the J end lost 3 bases, and 14 bases lay between the germline ends. CDR3 length: 14 amino acids. CDR1 is LNHDA and CDR2 is SQIVND in the germline V gene (reference sequence). In DNA, the CDR3 is TGTGCCAGTAGGCGGGACAACGGGGACTATGGCTACACCTTC. Translated, it gives CASRRDNGDYGYTF.

This clonotype qualifies as medium-sized. The rearrangement links TRBV27 to TRBJ2-1, with 8 nucleotides matching TRBD2. J lost 2 bases, V lost 5 bases, and 11 bases had no gene match. There are 17 residues in the CDR3. Germline V lookup: CDR1 MNHEY, CDR2 SMNVEV (reference sequence). CDR3 coding DNA: TGTGCCAGCAGTCGAAACGGCGGAGCGGGGGCCTACAATGAGCAGTTCTTC. Translating gives CASSRNGGAGAYNEQFF.

J is TRBJ2-7 and V is TRBV20-1; D is possibly TRBD2 (8 bases). Trimming cost V 6 bases and J 0 bases, with 21 bases left between them. The CDR3 extends over 16 amino acids. CDR1 is DFQATT, CDR2 SNEGSKA, per germline (reference sequence). Written as DNA, the CDR3 is TGCAGTGCGGAGGGGGCGACCGGGACTAGCTCCTACGAGCAGTACTTC. Residues: CSAEGATGTSSYEQYF.

This clonotype was counted many times. CDR3 residues: CASSLAVAGFSYNEQFF. The CDR3 DNA reads as TGTGCCAGCAGCTTAGCGGTAGCGGGGTTCTCCTACAATGAGCAGTTCTTC. The chain uses TRBV7-2 and TRBJ2-1; TRBD2 aligns across 8 bases. The CDR3 has 17 amino acids. Germline lookup yields CDR1 SGHTA and CDR2 FQGNSA. With V trimmed by 0 bases and J by 0 bases, 4 bases remained unmatched.

This clonotype was observed a few times. The genes are TRBV14 and TRBJ2-5; D is unresolved. Per germline, CDR1 SGHDN and CDR2 FVKESK. Trimming stripped 2 bases from V and 1 base from J, with 5 bases between. This CDR3 region has 13 residues. In DNA form, the CDR3 reads TGTGCCAGCAGCCAAAACAGCCAAGAGACCCAGTACTTC. Encoded protein: CASSQNSQETQYF.

Many counts were recorded for this clonotype. The chain employs TRBV11-2 and TRBJ1-1; possible D gene TRBD1, 6 bases. V was cut by 4 bases and J by 1 base, with 10 bases left in between. CDR3 length equals 14 residues. Germline assignment: CDR1 SGHAT and CDR2 FQNNGV. In DNA form, the CDR3 reads TGTGCCAGCAGCTCCGGACAGCAGAACACTGAAGCTTTCTTT. This gives the protein CASSSGQQNTEAFF.

This clonotype was recorded at least ten times. The CDR3: CASKGGRVETQYF. The CDR3 DNA reads TGTGCCTCCAAGGGGGGCAGGGTGGAGACCCAGTACTTC. This chain joins TRBV2 and TRBJ2-5; D could derive from TRBD1 or TRBD2 (6 bases each). CDR1 is SNHLY, CDR2 FYNNEI, per germline. The V gene lost 11 bases and the J gene lost 5 bases, with 18 bases spanning the gap. The CDR3 totals 13 residues.

This clonotype is large within its sample. The chain joins TRBV5-6 to TRBJ2-7, with 7 bases identical to TRBD2. This CDR3 has 13 amino acids. CDR1 and CDR2 from the germline V gene are SGHDT and YYEEEE. Trimming removed 4 bases from V and 3 bases from J; junction bases left unmatched: 4. For the CDR3, the DNA is TGTGCCAGCAGCACCTCTAGCGGCTACGAGCAGTACTTC. Translated: CASSTSSGYEQYF. Together with reference TRBV5-6 and TRBJ2-7, the CDR3 gives the full variable domain: DAGVTQSPTHLIKTRGQQVTLRCSPKSGHDTVSWYQQALGQGPQFIFQYYEEEERQRGNFPDRFSGHQFPNYSSELNVNALLLGDSALYLCASSTSSGYEQYFGPGTRLTVT.